This T cell receptor beta chain was captured by sequencing in a study of TIL therapy for anti-PD-1-resistant metastatic lung cancer. Study summary: Tumor harvest preceded PD-1/PD-L1 blockade, followed by nivolumab treatment. Median tumor PD-L1 proportion score was 6%. A handful of tumors were EGFR-mutant and two were ALK-rearranged. General observations from the study: Infused TIL clonotypes partially replaced the baseline blood repertoire, then decayed over months.

Sample time point: pre-treatment sample, taken before nivolumab and TIL therapy. CDR1 is LNHDA and CDR2 is SQIVND in the germline V gene (reference sequence). V was cut by 3 bases and J by 4 bases, with 16 bases left in between. The CDR3 has 16 amino acids. With regard to this clone: Its antigen is not known.

Sequencing used immunoSEQ v3. Data came from immunoSEQ multiplex PCR; TCRdb stores just in-frame clones and leaves some out. The sample lists around 50,000 clones, around 79% occurring once. The specimen was blood, collected at baseline. The chain links TRBV19 to TRBJ1-3; perhaps TRBD1 as D (5 bases). This TCR came from a person aged 25 to 79 with non-small cell lung cancer. The CDR3 region has the DNA TGTGCCAGTAGTATGGATCAGGGAAGACGAGGAAACACCATATATTTT. Amino acids: CASSMDQGRRGNTIYF.